This TCR beta chain was sequenced for a study of blood T cell repertoires in COVID-19 (dated by TCRdb to the early 2020s). Turning to the overall study: The collaborator samples originated in the United States, Italy and Spain and spanned the acute and convalescent phases of COVID-19. Samples were obtained from the ongoing ImmuneRACE study (first 160 participants) and from 1,254 subjects provided by 6 global collaborators. The prospective study material was composed of cDNA or gDNA derived from T cells, B-cell-depleted T cells, or PBMCs. The repertoires were released in a freely available public database meant as a resource for research on the immune response to SARS-CoV-2. The dataset comprised deeply sampled blood TCRbeta repertoires from subjects exposed to, actively infected with, or recovered from COVID-19. HLA class I and class II types, where available, came from metadata supplied by the sample provider rather than from assay-based typing. A de-identified subject ID, COVID-19 status, age in years and sex were almost always included in the sample metadata. The investigation overall reported the following: How much clinical and demographic metadata was included differed by source and by participant, and the metadata was provided uncurated.

The germline V gene (reference sequence) yields GTSNPN for CDR1 and SVGIG for CDR2. The trim is 0 bases for V and 4 bases for J, with a gap of 16 bases between the germline ends. The CDR3 runs 16 residues from the cysteine to the phenylalanine. Only CDR3 DNA is held: 48 bases, read in frame from base 1. Each collaborating institution followed its own protocols to collect whole blood in K2EDTA tubes. For TCRbeta analysis, collaborators shipped samples in one of three forms: frozen whole blood, isolated PBMCs, or DNA extracted from either of those sample types. Concerning this clone itself: Its target antigen remains unknown. No base-level quality is on record; no much larger clone is a single base apart.

TCRbeta CDR3 regions were amplified from genomic DNA using the immunoSEQ Assay, a bias-controlled multiplex PCR. The original pipeline was this. The number of nucleated cells in each sample was estimated from the amplification of reference gene primers within the assay. Sequence reads were collapsed and filtered to measure the absolute abundance of every unique TCRbeta CDR3 rearrangement. For each sample, productive Simpson clonality was calculated by taking the square root of Simpson's diversity index across productive rearrangements. Drawn from immuneACCESS, this table holds only the in-frame rearrangements with V and J called that TCRdb kept. Clones are partly lost; checked studies trace under half to an unresolved V gene and leave the rest unexplained. V, J and clone size were drawn from that table, and D and trimming were deduced from the DNA. This sample lists about 100,000 clones; 90% to 95% were detected once. The top ten constitute 0.85% to 1% of the sample.

The specimen sequenced was peripheral blood. The chain is encoded by TRBV30 joined to TRBJ1-3; the D gene identity is not certain. This clonotype was obtained from a man in his 60s with acute or convalescent COVID-19. The encoded CDR3 is CAWSVRRGRSGNTIYF. The nucleotides read TGTGCCTGGAGTGTACGTCGGGGAAGGTCGGGAAACACCATATATTTT.